The 21 T cell receptor beta chains presented below share a single source sample, sequenced in a study of blood T cell repertoires in COVID-19. The data were produced by immunoSEQ multiplex PCR, yet TCRdb's version contains in-frame clones alone and is incomplete. The data hold 100,000 to 150,000 clones, with about four fifths observed a single time. Sequenced sample: peripheral blood. These receptors were obtained from a woman aged 60-75 years with active or convalescent COVID-19.

This rearrangement joins TRBV11-2 to TRBJ2-7; TRBD1 aligns across 7 bases. The V segment lost 4 bases and the J segment 3 bases; nucleotides outside the gene matches: 3. Germline CDR1 SGHAT, CDR2 FQNNGV. The CDR3 is 13 residues long. The CDR3 loop is CASSSGQNYEQYF. The CDR3 coding sequence is TGTGCCAGCAGCTCGGGACAGAACTACGAGCAGTACTTC.

V gene TRBV29-1 combines with J gene TRBJ2-3; D is perhaps TRBD1 (5 bases). The CDR3 covers 15 residues. Trimming took 3 bases from V and 3 from J, leaving 16 bases between them. Per the germline V gene, CDR1 is SQVTM and CDR2 is ANQGSEA. Here the CDR3 reads CSVEGLWGITDTQYF. In nucleotides, the CDR3 is TGCAGCGTTGAGGGGCTGTGGGGTATTACAGATACGCAGTATTTT.

A few counts support this clone. The chain combines TRBV5-4 with TRBJ2-7; 8 nucleotides agree with TRBD2. Germline assignment: CDR1 SGHNT and CDR2 YYREEE (reference sequence). The length of the CDR3 is 13 residues. V shed 2 bases and J 4 bases; nucleotides not matched to a gene: 2. The CDR3 reads CASSLIAGYEQYF. The CDR3 nucleotides are TGTGCCAGCAGCTTAATAGCGGGATACGAGCAGTACTTC.

This chain links TRBV24-1 with TRBJ1-1; D is undetermined. V lost 5 bases and J 5 bases, leaving 11 bases between the germline ends. Germline lookup yields CDR1 KGHDR and CDR2 SFDVKD. The CDR3 runs 13 residues. The CDR3, as DNA: TGTGCCACCAGTGCGGCAGGCTGGACTGAAGCTTTCTTT. Its translation: CATSAAGWTEAFF.

This clone has more than one count but fewer than ten. Written as DNA, the CDR3 is TGTGCCAGCAGTCAATCGGGCCCGAGGGTCCAAGAGACCCAGTACTTC. Translated: CASSQSGPRVQETQYF. The genes are TRBV27 and TRBJ2-5, with D possibly being TRBD2 (5 bases). The CDR3 has 16 residues. Germline V gene data show CDR1 as MNHEY and CDR2 as SMNVEV (reference sequence). V was shortened by 5 bases and J by 1 base, with 17 bases between the two germline ends.

The chain has TRBV5-6 and TRBJ2-5; 11 bases are shared with TRBD1. CDR1 and CDR2 from the germline V gene are SGHDT and YYEEEE. The CDR3 extends over 15 amino acids. V was clipped by 2 bases and J by 5 bases; unmatched bases: 5. The CDR3 spells CASSFPGTGGETQYF. In DNA form, the CDR3 reads TGTGCCAGCAGCTTCCCCGGGACAGGGGGTGAGACCCAGTACTTC.

The count of this clone is one. The CDR3: CASSPGLADTYEQYF. As DNA, the CDR3 is TGCGCCAGCAGCCCCGGACTAGCGGATACCTACGAGCAGTACTTC. V and J are TRBV4-3 and TRBJ2-7; 10 bases fit TRBD2. Trimming removed 4 bases from V and 2 bases from J; junction bases left unmatched: 5. Germline-derived CDR1 and CDR2 are LGHNA and YSLEER. The CDR3 totals 15 residues.

The J gene is TRBJ1-4, the V gene TRBV27, with unresolved D. Germline V gene lookup returns CDR1 MNHEY and CDR2 SMNVEV (reference sequence). Trimming shortened V by 9 bases and J by 5 bases, and 7 bases separated the two germline ends. This CDR3 contains 11 residues. The CDR3 DNA sequence: TGTGCCAGTCGTATCAATGAAAAACTGTTTTTT. Amino acid sequence: CASRINEKLFF.

The rearrangement uses TRBV10-3 and TRBJ1-1, with 9 bases matching TRBD1. The CDR3 has 17 residues. The J segment lost 0 bases and the V segment lost 4 bases, leaving 9 bases of the junction unmatched. CDR1 and CDR2 (germline): ENHRY, SYGVKD. CDR3 amino acids: CAISVGQGPYMNTEAFF. For the CDR3, the DNA is TGTGCCATCAGTGTGGGACAGGGACCCTACATGAACACTGAAGCTTTCTTT.

The chain carries TRBV28 and TRBJ1-1, with a possible D match to TRBD1 (6 bases). From germline, CDR1 is MDHEN and CDR2 SYDVKM. V gave up 6 bases and J gave up 1 base, with 6 bases separating them. The CDR3 is 12 amino acids. CDR3 DNA: TGTGCCAGCAGGACAGGGAACACTGAAGCTTTCTTT. Protein product: CASRTGNTEAFF.

The chain joins TRBV6-6 to TRBJ1-2, with TRBD1 matching over 7 bases. This CDR3 spans 13 amino acids. V was pared by 2 bases and J by 7 bases, with 4 bases of the junction left unmatched. Germline-derived CDR1 and CDR2 are MNHNY and SVGAGI (reference sequence). Here the CDR3 reads CASSYEGAGGYTF. CDR3 nucleotide sequence: TGTGCCAGCAGTTACGAGGGGGCGGGTGGCTACACCTTC.

The V and J genes are TRBV7-2 and TRBJ1-2, with D maybe TRBD1 (5 bases). Germline V gene sequence: CDR1 SGHTA, CDR2 FQGNSA. This CDR3 has 15 residues. V lost 5 bases and J lost 2, with 15 bases in between. CDR3 loop: CASSRSLTENYGYTF. As DNA, the CDR3 is TGTGCCAGCAGCCGGTCGCTGACAGAAAACTATGGCTACACCTTC.

The rearrangement uses TRBV10-2 and TRBJ1-2; 11 nucleotides align to TRBD1. The germline CDR1 and CDR2 sequences are WSHSY and SAAADI. After removal of 4 bases from V and 7 bases from J, the junction contained 11 bases not matched to a gene. CDR3 length: 16 amino acids. CDR3 DNA sequence: TGCGCCAGCAGTGCATTGGACAGGGGGCGAAGATCTGGCTACACCTTC. It specifies CASSALDRGRRSGYTF.

The rearrangement joins TRBV18 to TRBJ1-2, with D perhaps TRBD1 (5 bases). This CDR3 spans 13 amino acids. Germline CDR1 reads KGHSH; CDR2 reads LQKENI. V shed 3 bases and J shed 4 bases, with 9 bases lying between them. CDR3 sequence (DNA): TGTGCCAGCTCACCTACGGGGGTCTATGGCTACACCTTC. Its protein is CASSPTGVYGYTF.

The chain has TRBV5-1 and TRBJ2-1, with TRBD1 matching 9 bases. This CDR3 region has 15 residues. In germline, CDR1 is SGHRS, CDR2 YFSETQ. Losses at the gene ends were 3 bases for V and 7 bases for J; bases not matched to a gene: 8. In DNA, the CDR3 is TGCGCCAGCAGCTGGGGACAGGGCGCTGGTAATGAGCAGTTCTTC. Translated, it gives CASSWGQGAGNEQFF.

This clone has a single count. The chain joins TRBV7-7 to TRBJ2-5, with 9 bases identical to TRBD2. Germline V gives CDR1 SSHAT, CDR2 FNYEAQ (reference sequence). There are 15 residues in the CDR3. V shed 3 bases, J shed 2 bases, and the junction held 4 bases outside the gene matches. CDR3 in amino acids: CASSLGAGGQETQYF. The DNA for the CDR3 is TGTGCCAGCAGCTTGGGAGCGGGAGGTCAAGAGACCCAGTACTTC.

The chain recombines TRBV7-2 with TRBJ2-1, with TRBD2 identical over 9 bases. The V gene end was trimmed by 3 bases and the J gene end by 2 bases; junction bases not matched to a gene: 5. Germline assignment: CDR1 SGHTA and CDR2 FQGNSA. The CDR3 has 16 amino acids. The CDR3 DNA is TGTGCCAGCAGCTTCCGAGGCGGGGGGGCCTACAATGAGCAGTTCTTC. Amino acids: CASSFRGGGAYNEQFF.

This chain connects TRBV4-1 to TRBJ1-1; D is undetermined. CDR1 and CDR2 (germline): MGHRA, YSYEKL. The CDR3 sequence is 15 residues long. Trimming took off 0 bases at V and 5 bases at J, with 13 bases between the two ends. CDR3 sequence (DNA): TGCGCCAGCAGCCAAGACCGGGGTTTGAGGACTGAAGCTTTCTTT. Residues: CASSQDRGLRTEAFF.

This clone was counted between two and nine times. J is TRBJ2-3 and V is TRBV5-4, with D maybe TRBD1 (6 bases). V lost 0 bases, J lost 3 bases, and 17 bases lay in between. This CDR3 has 17 residues. The germline V gene has CDR1 SGHNT and CDR2 YYREEE (reference sequence). CDR3 nucleotides: TGTGCCAGCAGCTTGGAGCCCCTACAGGGAAGAACAGATACGCAGTATTTT. Translating it yields CASSLEPLQGRTDTQYF.

This chain uses TRBV4-2 with TRBJ1-2; tentatively, D is TRBD1 (6 bases). Germline CDR1 LGHNA, CDR2 YNFKEQ. This CDR3 has 15 amino acids. Deletions cut 3 bases from V and 3 bases from J, with 14 bases between. CDR3 coding DNA: TGTGCCAGCAGCCAGGGTCGACAGGCGGACTATGGCTACACCTTC. It codes for CASSQGRQADYGYTF.

The chain links TRBV19 to TRBJ1-3; a weak D match, TRBD1 (5 bases). The CDR3 extends over 16 amino acids. Germline CDR1 LNHDA, CDR2 SQIVND (reference sequence). Trimming removed 7 bases from V and 5 bases from J, with 21 bases in between. The CDR3 region has the DNA TGTGCCAGTAAGGGAACCTTGGCAGGGAGGAGAAACACCATATATTTT. Amino acid sequence: CASKGTLAGRRNTIYF.